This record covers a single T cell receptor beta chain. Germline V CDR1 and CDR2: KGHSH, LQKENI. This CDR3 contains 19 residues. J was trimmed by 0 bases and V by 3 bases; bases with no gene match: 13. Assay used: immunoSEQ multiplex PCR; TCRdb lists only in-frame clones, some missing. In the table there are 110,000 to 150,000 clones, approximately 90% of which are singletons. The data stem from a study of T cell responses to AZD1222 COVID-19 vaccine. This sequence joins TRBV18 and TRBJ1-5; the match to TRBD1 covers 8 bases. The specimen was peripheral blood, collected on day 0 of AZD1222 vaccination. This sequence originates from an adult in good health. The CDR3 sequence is CASSPYPSGTGTSNQPQHF. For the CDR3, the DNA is TGTGCCAGCTCACCTTACCCTTCCGGGACAGGTACTAGCAATCAGCCCCAGCATTTT. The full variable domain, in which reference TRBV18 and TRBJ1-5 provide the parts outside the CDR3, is NAGVMQNPRHLVRRRGQEARLRCSPMKGHSHVYWYRQLPEEGLKFMVYLQKENIIDESGMPKERFSAEFPKEGPSILRIQQVVRGDSAAYFCASSPYPSGTGTSNQPQHFGDGTRLSIL.